The clone carrying this T cell receptor (beta chain) was observed at least ten times. This specimen comes from a study of neurological immune-mediated disorders. MiXCR, run by TCRdb on the 5' RACE reads, gives a single entry per CDR3 protein. The sample yields about 80,000 distinct CDR3 sequences, approximately 9.4% seen once. Trimming took off 7 bases at V and 2 bases at J, with 22 bases between the two ends. The CDR3 spans 16 residues. Germline V CDR1 and CDR2: SQVTM, ANQGSEA. Sequences were obtained from PBMCs. The chain combines TRBV29-1 with TRBJ2-3; D ambiguous. The source of this sequence is a man in his forties or fifties in good health. The CDR3 region is CSAPAGFSKLTDTQYF. The CDR3 nucleotides read TGCAGCGCCCCTGCCGGGTTCTCCAAGCTCACAGATACGCAGTATTTT.